The entry below describes one T cell receptor (beta chain). No antigen is known for it. It has no much larger one-base neighbor in the sample; base qualities were not kept. TCRbeta CDR3 regions were amplified from genomic DNA by means of the immunoSEQ Assay, a bias-controlled multiplex PCR. In the authors' own workflow: The number of nucleated cells in each sample was estimated from the amplification of reference gene primers within the assay. To quantify the absolute abundance of each unique TCRbeta CDR3 rearrangement, sequence reads were collapsed and filtered. For each sample, productive Simpson clonality was calculated as the square root of Simpson's diversity index over productive rearrangements. In TCRdb, the immuneACCESS table is reduced to in-frame sequences with V and J assigned. These tables do not hold every clone; where another copy was compared, an unresolved V gene accounts for under half, and the others remain unexplained. The DNA gave D and trimming, while V, J and clone size come from that table. The sample table contains over 90,000 clones; only one count was recorded for 65% to 90% of them. The ten most abundant clones make up 1.5% to 2% of the sample.

The collaborating institutions used their own protocols to collect whole blood in K2EDTA tubes. For TCRbeta analysis, collaborator samples were shipped as frozen whole blood, as isolated PBMCs, or as DNA extracted from either sample type. This sample stems from a study of blood T cell repertoires in COVID-19 (dated by TCRdb to between 2020 and 2021). Looking at the study overall: Samples covering the acute and convalescent phases of COVID-19 were provided by collaborators in the United States, Italy and Spain. The material from the prospective study consisted of cDNA or gDNA derived from T cells, B-cell-depleted T cells, or PBMCs. Subjects who had been exposed to COVID-19, were actively infected with it, or had recovered from it provided the deeply sampled blood TCRbeta repertoires that made up the dataset. The repertoires were made available in a free public database intended to serve as a resource for research on the immune response to SARS-CoV-2. Samples came from the ongoing ImmuneRACE study (first 160 participants) plus 1,254 subjects from 6 global collaborators. Nearly every sample came with metadata listing a de-identified subject ID, COVID-19 status, age in years and sex. HLA class I and class II types, where available, came from metadata supplied by the sample provider rather than from assay-based typing. Study-wide findings and limitations: The quantity of clinical and demographic metadata differed by source and by participant and was supplied without curation.

The CDR3 runs 16 amino acids, cysteine and phenylalanine included. The CDR3 DNA has 48 bases and is translated from base 1. Based on the germline V gene, the CDR1 and CDR2 sequences are SNHLY and FYNNEI. V loses 6 bases at its end and J loses 1 base; junction bases beyond the gene matches: 7. The receptor was derived from a man older than 75 with acute or convalescent COVID-19. The specimen sequenced was peripheral blood. This chain joins TRBV2 to TRBJ2-2; 8 nucleotides in the junction match TRBD2. The nucleotides read TGTGCCAGCAGGGACACCGGGACTAGGAACACCGGGGAGCTGTTTTTT. It is translated as CASRDTGTRNTGELFF.